Here is one TCR beta chain with its context. This table comes from immunoSEQ multiplex PCR, and its TCRdb copy is limited to in-frame clones, with some not included. This sample has 950,000 to 1,100,000 clones, with around 74% found just once. The data were taken from a study of shared clonotypes between healthy human individuals. As for the study in general: Each donor contributed plates that comprised three CD4 naive, three CD4 memory, two CD8 naive and one CD8 memory.

The CD4+ fraction was divided into a CD45RA+ naive subset and a CD45RA-negative memory subset. The source of this sequence is a man between 18 and 29 years old in good health. Material: memory CD4+ T cells sorted from blood. Subset of the sample: CD45RA-negative fraction.

In DNA, the CDR3 is TGTGCCAGCAGCGTAGATGGGGGGATCTCTGGAAACACCATATATTTT. It is translated as CASSVDGGISGNTIYF. The chain links TRBV9 to TRBJ1-3, with a tentative D call TRBD1 (5 bases). This CDR3 region has 16 residues. Germline V gives CDR1 SGDLS, CDR2 YYNGEE. Trimming shortened V by 0 bases and J by 0 bases, and 10 bases separated the two germline ends.